These T cell receptor beta chains were read from a single sample in a study of T cells in Graves' hyperthyroidism and ophthalmopathy. TCRdb passed the multiplex PCR reads through MiXCR, listing each CDR3 protein once. Among approximately 610,000 distinct CDR3 sequences listed, roughly 14% were seen once. The sample consisted of blood. These receptors were collected from a woman aged 40-49 years with Graves' ophthalmopathy. Each CDR3 is given with its conserved first and last residue. Fields, in order: clone size, V gene, D gene, J gene, CDR3 DNA, CDR3 protein. D genes are given only for firm matches. Part of the rows lack a size; the others show once, few, many or a class for expanded clones.

>many|TRBV9|-|TRBJ2-7
TGTGCCAGCAGCGTAGGGGGCATCGACGAGCAGTACTTC
CASSVGGIDEQYF
>-|TRBV6-5|-|TRBJ2-7
TGTGCCAGCAGTTACGACGCGACTTCCCGATTGGGGTACTTC
CASSYDATSRLGYF
>few|TRBV9|TRBD1|TRBJ2-7
TGTGCCAGCAGCGTAGGGACAGGGGGCCAGGACGAGCAGTACTTC
CASSVGTGGQDEQYF
>-|TRBV28|TRBD2|TRBJ2-5
TGTGCCAGCAGCCCGGGACTAGCGGGAATAAAAGAGACCCAGTACTTC
CASSPGLAGIKETQYF
>many|TRBV6-1|-|TRBJ2-3
TGTGCCAGCAGTCTAAATGGAGATACGCAGTATTTT
CASSLNGDTQYF
>many|TRBV11-2|-|TRBJ1-4
TGTGCCAGCAGCCCGCAGGCCAGATCGGATAAACTGTTTTTT
CASSPQARSDKLFF
>many|TRBV2|-|TRBJ1-1
TGTGCCAGCAGTGACGGGGGCAGGTCAGCTTTCTTT
CASSDGGRSAFF
>-|TRBV6-1|-|TRBJ2-5
TGTGCCAGCACCCGAAGCGGGCCGCAAGAGACCCAGTACTTC
CASTRSGPQETQYF
>many|TRBV12-3/TRBV12-4|TRBD1|TRBJ2-7
TGTGCCAGCAGGGGACAGTCGGACGAGCAGTACTTC
CASRGQSDEQYF
>-|TRBV7-3|-|TRBJ1-1
TGTGCCAGCAGCCAGCGGCAGGACGGAATGAACACTGAAGCTTTCTTT
CASSQRQDGMNTEAFF
>few|TRBV29-1|TRBD1|TRBJ1-2
TGCGGCGTTGAAGTTAACAGGGGGCAAGGCTACACCTTC
CGVEVNRGQGYTF
>few|TRBV5-1|-|TRBJ2-5
TGCGCCAGCAGCTTGGTAGCGACCAACCAAGAGACCCAGTACTTC
CASSLVATNQETQYF
>-|TRBV7-9|-|TRBJ2-7
TGTGCCAGCAGCTTCGCAGGGAGGTATGGCGAGCAGTACTTC
CASSFAGRYGEQYF